What follows is one T cell receptor (beta chain) and its context. The antigen is undetermined. This CDR3 is 15 amino acids long. Germline V gene sequence: CDR1 LGHNT, CDR2 FRNRAP. J was trimmed by 6 bases and V by 2 bases; bases with no gene match: 9. The data are from a study of Ad26.COV2.S vaccination and SARS-CoV-2 variants. Data came from immunoSEQ multiplex PCR; TCRdb stores just in-frame clones and leaves some out. Of roughly 92,000 clones listed, around 82% are singletons. Regarding the study as a whole: Those who received vaccine or placebo ended up with similar non-spike TCR breadth. Reported post-vaccination CD8+ and CD4+ T cell responses to spike showed substantial breadth. TCR breadth and depth analyses may have underestimated total T cell responses. Vaccinated individuals (as opposed to placebo recipients) had higher spike-specific TCR breadth.

Sample: peripheral blood, taken after recovery from COVID-19. This clonotype originated in a human donor who had recovered from COVID-19. The genes are TRBV12-5 and TRBJ1-2; TRBD1 matches 7 bases. In DNA form, the CDR3 reads TGTGCTAGTGGTTTGCCCTTACAGGGGACTGATGGCTACACCTTC. It specifies CASGLPLQGTDGYTF.